Detailed here is one T cell receptor beta chain. This entry belongs to a study of ipilimumab plus nivolumab after autologous stem cell transplantation. Libraries were prepared by immunoSEQ multiplex PCR; TCRdb keeps only in-frame clonotypes and omits some of them. Of about 12,000 clones listed, around 73% are singletons. Germline trimming cut 4 bases from V and 0 bases from J; bases unmatched to any gene: 5. The CDR3 is made up of 15 amino acids. The V gene's germline CDR1 is SEHNR and CDR2 FQNEAQ (reference sequence). Patients got ipilimumab 1 mg/kg beginning 14 to 28 days post-transplant. V usage is TRBV7-9 and J usage is TRBJ1-1; 7 bases are shared with TRBD1. The sequencing used PBMCs, collected in a trial of ipilimumab plus nivolumab as post-transplant consolidation. The sequence came from a male donor with diffuse large B-cell lymphoma. DNA for the CDR3: TGTGCCAGCAGCTCTCAGGGACAGCTGAACACTGAAGCTTTCTTT. Its translation is CASSSQGQLNTEAFF. Full variable domain (outside the CDR3, taken from reference TRBV7-9 and TRBJ1-1): DTGVSQNPRHKITKRGQNVTFRCDPISEHNRLYWYRQTLGQGPEFLTYFQNEAQLEKSRLLSDRFSAERPKGSFSTLEIQRTEQGDSAMYLCASSSQGQLNTEAFFGQGTRLTVV.